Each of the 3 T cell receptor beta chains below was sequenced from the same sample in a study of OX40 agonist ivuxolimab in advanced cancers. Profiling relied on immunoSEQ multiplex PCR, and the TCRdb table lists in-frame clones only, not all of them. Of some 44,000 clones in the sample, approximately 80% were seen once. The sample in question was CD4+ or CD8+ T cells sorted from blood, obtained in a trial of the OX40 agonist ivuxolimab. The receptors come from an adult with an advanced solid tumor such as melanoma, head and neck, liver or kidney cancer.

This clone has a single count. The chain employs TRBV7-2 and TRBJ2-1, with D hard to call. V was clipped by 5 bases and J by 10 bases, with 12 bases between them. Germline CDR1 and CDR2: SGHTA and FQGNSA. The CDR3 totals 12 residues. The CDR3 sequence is CASSVRVGEQFF. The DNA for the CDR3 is TGTGCCAGCAGCGTACGGGTAGGAGAGCAGTTCTTC.

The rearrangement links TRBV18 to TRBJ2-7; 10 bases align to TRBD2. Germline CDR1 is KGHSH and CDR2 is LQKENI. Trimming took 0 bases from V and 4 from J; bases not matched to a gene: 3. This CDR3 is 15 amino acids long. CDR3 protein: CASSPPLLAGYEQYF. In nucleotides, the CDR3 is TGTGCCAGCTCACCACCTTTACTAGCGGGATACGAGCAGTACTTC. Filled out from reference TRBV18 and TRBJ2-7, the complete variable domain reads NAGVMQNPRHLVRRRGQEARLRCSPMKGHSHVYWYRQLPEEGLKFMVYLQKENIIDESGMPKERFSAEFPKEGPSILRIQQVVRGDSAAYFCASSPPLLAGYEQYFGPGTRLTVT.

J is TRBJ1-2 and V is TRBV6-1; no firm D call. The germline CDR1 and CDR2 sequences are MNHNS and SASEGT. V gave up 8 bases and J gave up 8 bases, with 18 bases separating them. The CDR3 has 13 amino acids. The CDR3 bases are TGTGCCAGCTTCCTCGAAAGGGTGGAAGGCTACACCTTC. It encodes CASFLERVEGYTF.